This TCR beta chain was sequenced for a study of control samples from healthy donors and cancer patients. Using immunoSEQ multiplex PCR, the repertoire was profiled, and TCRdb retains in-frame clones only, with some absent. The table shows 95,000 to 100,000 clones, with about 89% occurring only once. CDR1 and CDR2 (germline): SNHLY, FYNNEI. The CDR3 contains 17 residues. After removal of 6 bases from V and 0 bases from J, the junction contained 10 bases not matched to a gene. The sequencing input was blood. The genes are TRBV2 and TRBJ1-4; 7 nucleotides align to TRBD1. This TCR derives from a man aged 25 to 40 in good health. The CDR3 region is CASSIDRVVSTNEKLFF. The CDR3 region has the DNA TGTGCCAGCAGCATAGACAGGGTGGTCTCAACTAATGAAAAACTGTTTTTT.